This paragraph reports one T cell receptor beta chain. What it binds is not known. These data originate in a study of PD-1 blockade in classical Hodgkin lymphoma. General study findings and limits: The authors excluded patients who started nivolumab under 1 year after ASCT.

Germline V gives CDR1 GTSNPN, CDR2 SVGIG (reference sequence). The CDR3 totals 16 residues. V was clipped by 2 bases and J by 5 bases, with 21 bases between them. Sequenced by immunoSEQ multiplex PCR; TCRdb stores in-frame clones only, minus some. The sample carries 30,000 to 35,000 clones, around 90% recorded once. Brentuximab vedotin exposure varied, and every patient relapsed after autologous stem cell transplantation. Thawed PBMCs yielded CD4+ T cells through magnetic negative selection. Classification of best responses gave complete response, partial response or progressive disease. This chain uses TRBV30 with TRBJ1-2; maybe TRBD1 (5 bases). The TCR originated in a human donor with classical Hodgkin lymphoma. The source material was CD4+ T cells from blood, sampled at baseline. The CDR3 bases are TGTGCCTGGAGTCCGGACACTCCCGGTGGAGTGTATGGCTACACCTTC. This sequence encodes CAWSPDTPGGVYGYTF. The full variable domain, in which reference TRBV30 and TRBJ1-2 provide the parts outside the CDR3, is SQTIHQWPATLVQPVGSPLSLECTVEGTSNPNLYWYRQAAGRGLQLLFYSVGIGQISSEVPQNLSASRPQDRQFILSSKKLLLSDSGFYLCAWSPDTPGGVYGYTFGSGTRLTVV.